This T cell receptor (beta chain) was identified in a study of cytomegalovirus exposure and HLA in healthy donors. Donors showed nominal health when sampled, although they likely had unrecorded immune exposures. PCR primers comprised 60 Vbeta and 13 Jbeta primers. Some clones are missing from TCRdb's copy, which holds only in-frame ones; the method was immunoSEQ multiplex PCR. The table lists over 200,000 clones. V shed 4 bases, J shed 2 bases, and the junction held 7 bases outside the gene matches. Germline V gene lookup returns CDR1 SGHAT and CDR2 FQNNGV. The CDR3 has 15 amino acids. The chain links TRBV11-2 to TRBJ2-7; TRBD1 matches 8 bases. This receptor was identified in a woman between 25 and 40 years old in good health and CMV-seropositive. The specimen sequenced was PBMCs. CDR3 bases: TGTGCCAGCAGCTCTGGACAGGGTAAGCCCTACGAGCAGTACTTC. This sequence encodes CASSSGQGKPYEQYF. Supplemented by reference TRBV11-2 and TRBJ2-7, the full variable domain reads EAGVAQSPRYKIIEKRQSVAFWCNPISGHATLYWYQQILGQGPKLLIQFQNNGVVDDSQLPKDRFSAERLKGVDSTLKIQPAKLEDSAVYLCASSSGQGKPYEQYFGPGTRLTVT.